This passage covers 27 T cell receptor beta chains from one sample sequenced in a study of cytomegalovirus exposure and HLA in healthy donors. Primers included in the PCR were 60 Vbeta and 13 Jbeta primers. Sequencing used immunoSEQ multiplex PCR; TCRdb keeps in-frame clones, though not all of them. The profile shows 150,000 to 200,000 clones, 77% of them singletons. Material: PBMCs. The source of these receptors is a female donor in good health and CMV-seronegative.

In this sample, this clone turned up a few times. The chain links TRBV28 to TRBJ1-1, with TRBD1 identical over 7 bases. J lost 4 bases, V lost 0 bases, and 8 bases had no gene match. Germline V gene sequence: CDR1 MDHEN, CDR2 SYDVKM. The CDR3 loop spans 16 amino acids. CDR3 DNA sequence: TGTGCCAGCAGTTTATGGACAGGGTCATTGGGCACTGAAGCTTTCTTT. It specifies CASSLWTGSLGTEAFF.

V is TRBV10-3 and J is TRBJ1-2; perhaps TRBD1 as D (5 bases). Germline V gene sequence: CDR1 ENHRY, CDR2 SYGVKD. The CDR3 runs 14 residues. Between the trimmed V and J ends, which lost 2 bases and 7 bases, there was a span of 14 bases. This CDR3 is CAISEEGLRPGYTF. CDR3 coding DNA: TGTGCCATCAGTGAGGAGGGACTCCGCCCTGGCTACACCTTC.

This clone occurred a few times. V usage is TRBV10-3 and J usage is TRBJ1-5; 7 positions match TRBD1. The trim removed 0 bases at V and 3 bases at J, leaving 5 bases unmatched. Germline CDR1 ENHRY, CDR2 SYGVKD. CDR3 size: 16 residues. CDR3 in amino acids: CAISESTGRSNQPQHF. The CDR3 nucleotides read TGTGCCATCAGTGAGTCGACAGGGCGTTCCAATCAGCCCCAGCATTTT.

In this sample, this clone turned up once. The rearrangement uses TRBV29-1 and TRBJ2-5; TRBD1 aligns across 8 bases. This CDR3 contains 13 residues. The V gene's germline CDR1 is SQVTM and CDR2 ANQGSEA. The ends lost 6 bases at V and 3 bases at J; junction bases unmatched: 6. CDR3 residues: CSVAVTGEETQYF. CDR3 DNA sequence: TGCAGCGTCGCCGTGACAGGGGAAGAGACCCAGTACTTC.

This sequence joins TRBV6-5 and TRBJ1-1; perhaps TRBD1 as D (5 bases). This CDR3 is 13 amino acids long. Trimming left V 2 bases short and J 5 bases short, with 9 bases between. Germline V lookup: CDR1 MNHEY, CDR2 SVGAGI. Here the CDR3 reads CASSYGGGTEAFF. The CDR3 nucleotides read TGTGCCAGCAGTTACGGGGGGGGGACTGAAGCTTTCTTT.

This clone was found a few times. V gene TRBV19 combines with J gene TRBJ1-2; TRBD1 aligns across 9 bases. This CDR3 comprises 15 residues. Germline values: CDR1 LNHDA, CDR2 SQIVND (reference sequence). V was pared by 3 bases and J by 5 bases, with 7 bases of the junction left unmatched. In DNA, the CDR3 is TGTGCCAGTAGTATTGATACAGGGGGCGCGTATGGCTACACCTTC. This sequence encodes CASSIDTGGAYGYTF.

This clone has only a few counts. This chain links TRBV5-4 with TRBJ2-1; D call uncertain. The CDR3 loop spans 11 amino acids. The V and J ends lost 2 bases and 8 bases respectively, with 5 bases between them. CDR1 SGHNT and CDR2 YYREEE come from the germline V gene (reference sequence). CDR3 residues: CASSFSDEQFF. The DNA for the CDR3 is TGTGCCAGCAGCTTTTCCGATGAGCAGTTCTTC.

In DNA, the CDR3 is TGTGCCTGGAGGAGGTCAGCTGAAGCTTTCTTT. Its protein product is CAWRRSAEAFF. V is TRBV30 and J is TRBJ1-1; no definite D call. The CDR3 loop spans 11 amino acids. In germline, CDR1 is GTSNPN, CDR2 SVGIG (reference sequence). The V and J ends lost 3 bases and 6 bases respectively, with 8 bases between them.

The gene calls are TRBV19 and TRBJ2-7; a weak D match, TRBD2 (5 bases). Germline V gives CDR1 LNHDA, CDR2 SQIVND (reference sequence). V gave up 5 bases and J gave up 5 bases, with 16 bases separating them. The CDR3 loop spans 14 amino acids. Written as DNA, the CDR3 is TGTGCCAGTAGTCTCGGAGGTATTGCGAACGAGCAGTACTTC. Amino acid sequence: CASSLGGIANEQYF.

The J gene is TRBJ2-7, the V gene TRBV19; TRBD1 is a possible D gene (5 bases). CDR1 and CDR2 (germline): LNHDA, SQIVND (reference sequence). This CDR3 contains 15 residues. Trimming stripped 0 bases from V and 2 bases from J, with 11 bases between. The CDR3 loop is CASSIDSDSAYEQYF. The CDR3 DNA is TGTGCCAGTAGTATAGATAGTGACAGCGCCTACGAGCAGTACTTC.

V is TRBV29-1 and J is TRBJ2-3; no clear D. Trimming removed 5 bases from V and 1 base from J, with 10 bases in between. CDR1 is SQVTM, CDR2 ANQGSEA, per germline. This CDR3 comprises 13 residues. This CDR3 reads CSVQVPGTDTQYF. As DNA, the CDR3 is TGCAGCGTTCAGGTCCCCGGCACAGATACGCAGTATTTT.

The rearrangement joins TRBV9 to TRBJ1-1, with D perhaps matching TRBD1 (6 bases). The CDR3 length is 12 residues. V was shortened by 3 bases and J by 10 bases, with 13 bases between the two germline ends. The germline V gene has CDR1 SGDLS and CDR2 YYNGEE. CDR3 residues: CASSGLQGLAFF. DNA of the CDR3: TGTGCCAGCAGCGGGTTACAGGGCTTAGCTTTCTTT.

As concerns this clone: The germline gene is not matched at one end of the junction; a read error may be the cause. The DNA for the CDR3 is TGTTCCAGCAGCCTAAAGGGAGAGGAGCAGTACTTC. Translation: CSSSLKGEEQYF. The rearrangement links TRBV7-9 to TRBJ2-7, with a tentative D call TRBD2 (5 bases). This CDR3 region has 12 residues. Germline lookup yields CDR1 SEHNR and CDR2 FQNEAQ (reference sequence).

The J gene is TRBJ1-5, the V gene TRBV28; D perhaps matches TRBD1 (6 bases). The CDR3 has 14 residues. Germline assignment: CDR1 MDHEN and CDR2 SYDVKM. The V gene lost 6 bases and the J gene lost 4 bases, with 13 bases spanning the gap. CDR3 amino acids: CASSLDSGNQPQHF. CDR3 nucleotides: TGTGCCAGCAGCTTGGACAGCGGAAATCAGCCCCAGCATTTT.

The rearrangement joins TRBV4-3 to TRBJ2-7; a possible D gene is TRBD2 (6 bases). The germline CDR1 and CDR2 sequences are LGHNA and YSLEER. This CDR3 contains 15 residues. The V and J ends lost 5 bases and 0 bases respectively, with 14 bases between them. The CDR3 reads CASSVMAEGSYEQYF. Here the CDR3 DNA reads TGCGCCAGCAGCGTCATGGCGGAGGGCTCCTACGAGCAGTACTTC.

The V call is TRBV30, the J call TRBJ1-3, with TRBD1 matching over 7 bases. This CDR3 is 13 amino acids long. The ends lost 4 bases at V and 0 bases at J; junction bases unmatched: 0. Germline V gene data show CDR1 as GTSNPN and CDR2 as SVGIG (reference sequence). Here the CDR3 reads CAWTGGSGNTIYF. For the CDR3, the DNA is TGTGCCTGGACAGGGGGCTCTGGAAACACCATATATTTT. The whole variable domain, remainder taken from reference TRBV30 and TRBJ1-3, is SQTIHQWPATLVQPVGSPLSLECTVEGTSNPNLYWYRQAAGRGLQLLFYSVGIGQISSEVPQNLSASRPQDRQFILSSKKLLLSDSGFYLCAWTGGSGNTIYFGEGSWLTVV.

CDR3: CASSPSGRGNTEAFF. CDR3 in DNA: TGTGCCAGCTCACCCTCGGGCAGGGGGAACACTGAAGCTTTCTTT. This chain links TRBV18 with TRBJ1-1; possible D gene TRBD1, 6 bases. V lost 3 bases and J lost 1, with 12 bases in between. Germline CDR1 KGHSH, CDR2 LQKENI. This CDR3 contains 15 residues.

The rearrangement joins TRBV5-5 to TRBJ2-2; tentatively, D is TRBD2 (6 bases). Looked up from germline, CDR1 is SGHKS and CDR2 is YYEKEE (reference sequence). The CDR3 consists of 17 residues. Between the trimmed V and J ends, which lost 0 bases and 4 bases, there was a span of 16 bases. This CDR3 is CASSLAMAGLGTGELFF. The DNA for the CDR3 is TGTGCCAGCAGCTTGGCGATGGCGGGGCTCGGCACCGGGGAGCTGTTTTTT.

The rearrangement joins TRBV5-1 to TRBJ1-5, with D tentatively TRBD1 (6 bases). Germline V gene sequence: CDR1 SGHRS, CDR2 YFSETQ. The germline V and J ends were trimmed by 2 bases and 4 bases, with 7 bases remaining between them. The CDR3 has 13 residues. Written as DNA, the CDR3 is TGCGCCAGCAGCTTAACAGGGAATCAGCCCCAGCATTTT. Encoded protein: CASSLTGNQPQHF.

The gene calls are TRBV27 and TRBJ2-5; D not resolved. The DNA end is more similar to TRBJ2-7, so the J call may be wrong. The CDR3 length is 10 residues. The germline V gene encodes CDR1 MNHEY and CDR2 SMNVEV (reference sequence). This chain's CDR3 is CASSLSEQYF. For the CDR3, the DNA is TGTGCCAGCAGTTTAAGCGAGCAGTACTTC.

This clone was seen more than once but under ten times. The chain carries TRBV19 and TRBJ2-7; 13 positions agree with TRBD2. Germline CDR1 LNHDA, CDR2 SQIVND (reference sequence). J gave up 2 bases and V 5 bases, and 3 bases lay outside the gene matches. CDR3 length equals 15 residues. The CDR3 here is CASSWTSGGAYEQYF. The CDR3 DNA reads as TGTGCCAGTAGTTGGACTAGCGGGGGAGCCTACGAGCAGTACTTC.

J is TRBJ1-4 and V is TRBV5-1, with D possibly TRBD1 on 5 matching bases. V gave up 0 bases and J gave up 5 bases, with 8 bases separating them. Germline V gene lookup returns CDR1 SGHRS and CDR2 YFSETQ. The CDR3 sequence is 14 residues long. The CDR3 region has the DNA TGCGCCAGCAGCTTGGTGGGGGGGAATGAAAAACTGTTTTTT. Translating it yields CASSLVGGNEKLFF.

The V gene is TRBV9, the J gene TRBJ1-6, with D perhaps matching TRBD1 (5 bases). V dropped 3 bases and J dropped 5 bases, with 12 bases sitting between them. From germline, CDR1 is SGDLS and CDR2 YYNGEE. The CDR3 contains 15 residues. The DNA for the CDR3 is TGTGCCAGCAGCGCGAAGACAGCGAATAATTCACCCCTCCACTTT. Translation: CASSAKTANNSPLHF.

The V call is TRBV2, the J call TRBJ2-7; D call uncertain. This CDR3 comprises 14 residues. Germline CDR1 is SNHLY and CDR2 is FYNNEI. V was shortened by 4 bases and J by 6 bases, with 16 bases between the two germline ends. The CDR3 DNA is TGTGCCAGCAGTGCGGGTCACGCCTCCGTCGAGCAGTACTTC. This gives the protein CASSAGHASVEQYF. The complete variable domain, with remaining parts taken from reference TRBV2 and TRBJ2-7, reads EPEVTQTPSHQVTQMGQEVILRCVPISNHLYFYWYRQILGQKVEFLVSFYNNEISEKSEIFDDQFSVERPDGSNFTLKIRSTKLEDSAMYFCASSAGHASVEQYFGPGTRLTVT.

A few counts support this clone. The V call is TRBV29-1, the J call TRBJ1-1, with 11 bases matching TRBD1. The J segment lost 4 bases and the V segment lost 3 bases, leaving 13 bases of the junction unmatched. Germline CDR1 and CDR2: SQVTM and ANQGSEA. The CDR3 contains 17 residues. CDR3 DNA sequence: TGCAGCGTTGAGGGGACAGGGGGTGGGGTGATGACCACTGAAGCTTTCTTT. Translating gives CSVEGTGGGVMTTEAFF.

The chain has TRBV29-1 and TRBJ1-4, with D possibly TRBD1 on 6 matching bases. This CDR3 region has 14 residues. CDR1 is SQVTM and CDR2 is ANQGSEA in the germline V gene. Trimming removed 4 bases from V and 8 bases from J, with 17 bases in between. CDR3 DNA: TGCAGCGTTGGATCCCGGGGGAGGGGGGAAAAACTGTTTTTT. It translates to CSVGSRGRGEKLFF.

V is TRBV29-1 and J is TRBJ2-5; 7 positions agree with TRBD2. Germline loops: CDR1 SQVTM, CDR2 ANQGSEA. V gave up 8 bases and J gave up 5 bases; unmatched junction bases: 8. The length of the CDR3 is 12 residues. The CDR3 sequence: CSSHRGGETQYF. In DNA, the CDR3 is TGCAGCTCCCATCGGGGAGGGGAGACCCAGTACTTC.